A single sample is the source of the 26 T cell receptor beta chains below, sequenced in a study of T cells in Graves' hyperthyroidism and ophthalmopathy (dated by TCRdb to about 2019). Library preparation used multiplex PCR. For sequencing, an Illumina HiSeq 2000 was employed. TCR beta CDR3 regions were amplified from RNA transcripts. A first-round RT-PCR of the TCR CDR3 used the HTBI primer set with the Qiagen OneStep RT-PCR kit. TCRdb took the public reads, trimmed them with fastp at Q25, ran MiXCR for clone calling and kept in-frame beta chains. CDR3 protein sequences are deduplicated, and each keeps its most common genes and DNA. Here the sample has roughly 740,000 distinct CDR3 sequences; 15% to 20% occur a single time. The top ten hold roughly 8% of the sample. The sequenced material came from blood. The receptor set was obtained from a man aged 18 to 35 with Graves' hyperthyroidism.

The V and J genes are TRBV27 and TRBJ2-6; TRBD1 matches 7 bases. CDR1 MNHEY and CDR2 SMNVEV come from the germline V gene (reference sequence). V lost 10 bases and J lost 2; bases outside the gene matches: 8. This CDR3 is 15 amino acids long. This CDR3 is CAIMDRRPGANVLTF. The DNA of the CDR3 is TGTGCCATCATGGACAGGAGGCCTGGGGCCAACGTCCTGACTTTC.

In its sample, this clonotype was seen many times. The chain recombines TRBV30 with TRBJ1-5; TRBD1 aligns across 9 bases. With V trimmed by 7 bases and J by 6 bases, 7 bases remained unmatched. CDR1 and CDR2 (germline): GTSNPN, SVGIG (reference sequence). The CDR3 loop spans 13 amino acids. The CDR3 DNA reads TGTGCCTCGCGGGACAGGGCGGGTCAGCCCCAGCATTTT. Encoded protein: CASRDRAGQPQHF.

Note on this clonotype: The junction departs from germline at one end; a sequencing error may be responsible. This rearrangement joins TRBV5-1 to TRBJ2-7; a weak D match, TRBD2 (5 bases). This CDR3 spans 15 amino acids. Germline V gene lookup returns CDR1 SGHRS and CDR2 YFSETQ. The CDR3 region is CASSPPGRGSYEQYF. CDR3 DNA sequence: TGTGCCAGCAGCCCACCGGGCCGGGGCTCCTACGAGCAGTACTTC. Supplemented by reference TRBV5-1 and TRBJ2-7, the full variable domain reads KAGVTQTPRYLIKTRGQQVTLSCSPISGHRSVSWYQQTPGQGLQFLFEYFSETQRNKGNFPGRFSGRQFSNSRSEMNVSTLELGDSALYLCASSPPGRGSYEQYFGPGTRLTVT.

J is TRBJ2-5 and V is TRBV7-2; D uncertain. V was cut by 6 bases and J by 1 base, with 6 bases left in between. The CDR3 is 12 residues long. The germline V gene encodes CDR1 SGHTA and CDR2 FQGNSA. The chain's CDR3 is CASRWGQETQYF. The CDR3 coding sequence is TGTGCCAGCAGGTGGGGCCAAGAGACCCAGTACTTC.

This clonotype was recorded a few times. The chain carries TRBV28 and TRBJ2-1; tentatively, D is TRBD1 or TRBD2 (5 bases each). V lost 8 bases to trimming and J lost 15 bases, with 20 bases between them. Germline V gives CDR1 MDHEN, CDR2 SYDVKM. The CDR3 extends over 12 amino acids. The CDR3 loop reads CASGDREGGGFF. DNA of the CDR3: TGTGCCAGCGGAGATCGGGAAGGTGGGGGGTTCTTC.

This clonotype came up many times. The chain recombines TRBV7-9 with TRBJ2-7, with D tentatively TRBD1 or TRBD2 (5 bases each). The germline V gene encodes CDR1 SEHNR and CDR2 FQNEAQ (reference sequence). V lost 0 bases to trimming and J lost 0 bases, with 12 bases between them. CDR3 length equals 16 residues. The CDR3, as DNA: TGTGCCAGCAGCTTAGCCACTGGGGACCCCTCCTACGAGCAGTACTTC. Translation gives CASSLATGDPSYEQYF.

There are many counts of this clonotype. The chain joins TRBV7-2 to TRBJ2-3; maybe TRBD1 (6 bases). Germline V gene sequence: CDR1 SGHTA, CDR2 FQGNSA. The CDR3 has 11 residues. V was trimmed by 3 bases and J by 11 bases, leaving 9 bases between them. The CDR3 DNA is TGTGCCAGCAGCTTTCAAGGGGGGCAGTATTTT. It specifies CASSFQGGQYF.

In DNA form, the CDR3 reads TGTGCCTGGAGTGTAGGGCGGGAATCCTACGAGCAGTACTTC. Translated, it gives CAWSVGRESYEQYF. The V and J genes are TRBV30 and TRBJ2-7; D perhaps matches TRBD2 (6 bases). The CDR3 length is 14 residues. Germline V CDR1 and CDR2: GTSNPN, SVGIG (reference sequence). V lost 0 bases and J lost 1, with 10 bases in between.

This clonotype was picked up a small number of times. The J gene is TRBJ2-2, the V gene TRBV7-9; weak D call: TRBD2 (5 bases). The CDR3 contains 14 residues. The germline V and J ends were trimmed by 7 bases and 5 bases, with 14 bases remaining between them. CDR1 is SEHNR and CDR2 is FQNEAQ in the germline V gene (reference sequence). CDR3 nucleotides: TGTGCCAGCACCCTCGCTAGCTCGACCGGGGAGCTGTTTTTT. Protein sequence: CASTLASSTGELFF.

The chain links TRBV24-1 to TRBJ1-2; 7 nucleotides agree with TRBD1. Trimming took 2 bases from V and 7 from J; bases not matched to a gene: 9. Germline V gene data show CDR1 as KGHDR and CDR2 as SFDVKD. The CDR3 extends over 15 amino acids. The CDR3 DNA reads TGTGCCACCAGTGATTCTTACAGGGGTCGCGGTGGCTACACCTTC. It encodes CATSDSYRGRGGYTF.

This clonotype was recorded many times. V gene TRBV10-3 combines with J gene TRBJ2-3; 12 bases match TRBD2. Trimming cost V 6 bases and J 0 bases; bases outside gene matches: 7. The length of the CDR3 is 17 residues. Germline V lookup: CDR1 ENHRY, CDR2 SYGVKD. This CDR3 reads CAIRSRGTSGSTDTQYF. The CDR3 DNA sequence: TGTGCCATCAGGTCTAGAGGGACTAGCGGGAGCACAGATACGCAGTATTTT.

This clonotype was observed at least ten times. The chain links TRBV6-5 to TRBJ2-7, with D hard to call. Trimming removed 0 bases at V and 0 bases at J, with 9 bases between. The germline CDR1 and CDR2 sequences are MNHEY and SVGAGI. This CDR3 is 15 amino acids long. Here the CDR3 DNA reads TGTGCCAGCAGTTACTCGATCGGCAGCTCCTACGAGCAGTACTTC. Translating gives CASSYSIGSSYEQYF.

This clonotype was observed a few times. This chain joins TRBV5-1 and TRBJ1-2, with D uncertain. Germline loops: CDR1 SGHRS, CDR2 YFSETQ. Trimming pared 4 bases from V and 7 bases from J, leaving 11 bases between. The CDR3 is 12 amino acids. The CDR3 DNA follows: TGCGCCAGCAGCCCTACCAGTTCTGGCTACACCTTC. This codes for CASSPTSSGYTF.

This clonotype appeared many times. This chain joins TRBV7-3 and TRBJ2-3; 7 bases line up with TRBD1. This CDR3 is 16 amino acids long. The V gene end was trimmed by 5 bases and the J gene end by 6 bases; junction bases not matched to a gene: 14. CDR1 SGHTA and CDR2 FQGTGA come from the germline V gene. The CDR3 nucleotides read TGTGCCAGCAGCCCAAGAACCAGGGGGATGAGGGATACGCAGTATTTT. Translation gives CASSPRTRGMRDTQYF. The whole variable domain, remainder taken from reference TRBV7-3 and TRBJ2-3, is GAGVSQTPSNKVTEKGKYVELRCDPISGHTALYWYRQSLGQGPEFLIYFQGTGAADDSGLPNDRFFAVRPEGSVSTLKIQRTERGDSAVYLCASSPRTRGMRDTQYFGPGTRLTVL.

The chain has TRBV2 and TRBJ1-1, with TRBD1 identical over 9 bases. Germline V gene lookup returns CDR1 SNHLY and CDR2 FYNNEI. CDR3 length: 13 amino acids. V lost 8 bases, J lost 3 bases, and 4 bases stayed unmatched. The DNA for the CDR3 is TGTGCCAGCCCAGACAGGGGGGACACTGAAGCTTTCTTT. It encodes CASPDRGDTEAFF.

This clonotype has a count of ten or more. The CDR3: CASSNQGPYEQYF. The CDR3 DNA sequence: TGTGCCAGCAGTAATCAAGGACCCTACGAGCAGTACTTC. The chain carries TRBV2 and TRBJ2-7, with D unclear. Trimming removed 5 bases at V and 2 bases at J, with 10 bases between. The CDR3 contains 13 residues. Germline CDR1 SNHLY, CDR2 FYNNEI.

The chain joins TRBV20-1 to TRBJ2-1; 9 nucleotides line up with TRBD1. J was trimmed by 4 bases and V by 5 bases; bases with no gene match: 3. The CDR3 sequence is 13 residues long. CDR1 and CDR2 (germline): DFQATT, SNEGSKA (reference sequence). CDR3 bases: TGCAGTGCTTCGGGACAGGGTTACAATGAGCAGTTCTTC. Amino acid sequence: CSASGQGYNEQFF.

The rearrangement links TRBV6-2 or TRBV6-3 to TRBJ2-4; perhaps TRBD1 as D (6 bases). There are 17 residues in the CDR3. V lost 2 bases and J lost 0, with 14 bases in between. Per germline, CDR1 MNHEY and CDR2 SVGEGT. CDR3 coding DNA: TGTGCCAGCAGTTACACTCCGGGACAAAGAGCCAAAAACATTCAGTACTTC. Translating it yields CASSYTPGQRAKNIQYF.

The chain links TRBV7-2 to TRBJ2-1; 8 bases map to TRBD2. V trimming: 0 bases; J trimming: 9 bases; junction bases outside the gene matches: 4. Germline loops: CDR1 SGHTA, CDR2 FQGNSA. The CDR3 covers 14 residues. The CDR3 DNA sequence: TGTGCCAGCAGCTTAGCAGGACTAGCCGGTGAGCAGTTCTTC. Its translation: CASSLAGLAGEQFF.

The J gene is TRBJ2-7, the V gene TRBV6-1, with unresolved D. The germline V gene encodes CDR1 MNHNS and CDR2 SASEGT. The CDR3 has 13 amino acids. Trimming cost V 0 bases and J 4 bases, with 7 bases left between them. The CDR3 DNA is TGTGCCAGCAGTGAAGCGCATACGTACGAGCAGTACTTC. Protein sequence: CASSEAHTYEQYF.

This clonotype has at least ten counts. The rearrangement joins TRBV27 to TRBJ2-7; possibly TRBD1 for D (6 bases). V shed 6 bases and J shed 7 bases, with 10 bases lying between them. Germline values: CDR1 MNHEY, CDR2 SMNVEV (reference sequence). This CDR3 region has 11 residues. CDR3 sequence (DNA): TGTGCCAGCAGCCGAGGACAGGAGCAGTACTTC. Its protein product is CASSRGQEQYF.

This clonotype was detected ten times or more. This sequence joins TRBV27 and TRBJ1-1; D is unclear. The CDR3 runs to 17 residues. Germline V gene sequence: CDR1 MNHEY, CDR2 SMNVEV (reference sequence). V shed 2 bases and J shed 7 bases, with 23 bases lying between them. CDR3 amino acids: CASSLRIRGLQGGEAFF. CDR3 bases: TGTGCCAGCAGTTTAAGAATCCGGGGTCTTCAAGGAGGTGAAGCTTTCTTT.

In this sample, this clonotype turned up many times. J is TRBJ1-5 and V is TRBV28, with a tentative D call TRBD1 (6 bases). Germline lookup yields CDR1 MDHEN and CDR2 SYDVKM. V shed 6 bases and J shed 6 bases, with 15 bases lying between them. This CDR3 is built from 14 residues. CDR3 sequence (DNA): TGTGCCAGCAGCAGCTACAGGGTTGGTCAGCCCCAGCATTTT. Translating gives CASSSYRVGQPQHF.

This clonotype was seen at least ten times. The genes are TRBV2 and TRBJ2-1, with 8 positions matching TRBD2. CDR3 length equals 16 residues. Germline CDR1 SNHLY, CDR2 FYNNEI. Trimming cost V 6 bases and J 2 bases; bases outside gene matches: 9. The CDR3 protein is CASRDPSGSPYNEQFF. CDR3 DNA sequence: TGTGCCAGCAGGGACCCAAGCGGGAGCCCCTACAATGAGCAGTTCTTC.

The chain combines TRBV4-2 with TRBJ2-7; possibly TRBD1 for D (5 bases). V lost 1 base to trimming and J lost 0 bases, with 13 bases between them. CDR3 size: 16 residues. CDR1 and CDR2 (germline): LGHNA, YNFKEQ. This CDR3 is CASSQGTDTISYEQYF. The CDR3 DNA reads TGTGCCAGCAGCCAAGGCACGGACACCATCTCCTACGAGCAGTACTTC.

This clonotype showed up just a few times. This chain links TRBV7-9 with TRBJ2-7, with a possible D match to TRBD2 (5 bases). The germline CDR1 and CDR2 sequences are SEHNR and FQNEAQ (reference sequence). V lost 6 bases and J 5 bases, leaving 11 bases between the germline ends. This CDR3 region has 12 residues. This CDR3 is CASSSDWDEQYF. As DNA, the CDR3 is TGTGCCAGCAGTAGCGACTGGGACGAGCAGTACTTC.